This T cell receptor beta chain was recovered during a study of CD8+CD57+ T cells in acquired aplastic anemia. Study context: CD4+ and CD8+ cells, once sorted, gave DNA averaging 3.2 ug. Notes on the study in general: In common between the patients and the controls were some 29 CD8+ CDR3 sequences.

Germline V CDR1 and CDR2: SGHTA, FQGTGA. This CDR3 region has 16 residues. Trimming shortened V by 5 bases and J by 14 bases, and 25 bases separated the two germline ends. Profiling of TCR beta VDJ combinations and CDR3 sequences used genomic DNA as template. A single record per CDR3 protein comes from TCRdb applying MiXCR to the reads. The sample lists around 400,000 distinct CDR3 sequences, 60% to 80% occurring once. Turning to this clonotype: The antigen is undetermined.

Sequenced: sorted CD4+, CD8+, or CD8+CD57+ T cells (not recorded which) from PBMCs. This chain uses TRBV7-3 with TRBJ1-6; possibly TRBD1 for D (5 bases). The receptor comes from a human donor in good health, serving as a control. The CDR3 DNA follows: TGTGCCAGCAGCATAAATCGGGGGGGAGAGTTTTTTTCCCTCCACTTT. Translation gives CASSINRGGEFFSLHF.